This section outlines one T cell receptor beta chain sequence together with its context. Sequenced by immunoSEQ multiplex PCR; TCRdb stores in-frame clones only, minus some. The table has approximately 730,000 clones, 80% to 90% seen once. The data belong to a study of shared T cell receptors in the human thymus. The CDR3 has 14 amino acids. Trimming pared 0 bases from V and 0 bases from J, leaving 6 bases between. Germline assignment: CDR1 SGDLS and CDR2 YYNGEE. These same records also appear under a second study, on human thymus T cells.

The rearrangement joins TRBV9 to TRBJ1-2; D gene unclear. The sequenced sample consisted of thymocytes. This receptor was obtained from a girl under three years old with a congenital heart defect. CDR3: CASSVGVPNYGYTF. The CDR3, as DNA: TGTGCCAGCAGCGTAGGAGTACCTAACTATGGCTACACCTTC.